What follows is one TCR beta chain and its context. As handled by the study authors: Amplified reference gene primers provided the basis for estimating nucleated cell counts. Generated by immunoSEQ multiplex PCR, the TCRdb table keeps only in-frame clones and is missing some. From that table come the V and J calls and clone size; the DNA was used to work out D and trimming. The table shows some 150,000 clones, with over 80% occurring only once. This CDR3 is built from 11 residues. With 6 bases removed from V and 3 bases from J, the gap between germline ends came to 6 bases. These data are taken from a study of blood T cell repertoires in COVID-19. Study-wide context: Sites in the United States, Italy and Spain provided acute and convalescent COVID-19 samples.

The chain employs TRBV12-3 or TRBV12-4 and TRBJ2-7; TRBD2 might be the D (6 bases). This clonotype was obtained from a woman in her forties or fifties with acute or convalescent COVID-19. Source material: peripheral blood. CDR3 sequence reads: CASRGGYEQYF. The DNA for the CDR3 is TGTGCCAGCAGGGGAGGCTACGAGCAGTACTTC.